This T cell receptor beta chain derives from a study of esophageal squamous cell carcinoma under preoperative chemotherapy. Findings of the study overall: Abundant clones tended to shrink rather than expand after paclitaxel-nedaplatin. Peripheral T cells showed a significant TCR diversity increase after chemotherapy, unlike tumor-infiltrating lymphocytes.

Time point meaning: after preoperative PTX-NDP chemotherapy. Patients received paclitaxel-nedaplatin as preoperative chemotherapy before surgery. The V and J ends lost 3 bases and 3 bases respectively, with 10 bases between them. Germline V gene sequence: CDR1 SEHNR, CDR2 FQNEAQ (reference sequence). CDR3 size: 14 residues. A single record per CDR3 protein comes from TCRdb applying MiXCR to the PCR reads. The sample carries around 34,000 distinct CDR3 sequences, 50% to 60% recorded once. On this clonotype: Its antigen is unidentified.

The chain employs TRBV7-9 and TRBJ2-3; D is possibly TRBD2 (6 bases). The origin of this receptor is a human donor with esophageal squamous cell carcinoma. The donor label of this sample is uncertain. Collection took place from a patient given preoperative chemotherapy. The CDR3 sequence: CASSLGGVTDTQYF. The CDR3 DNA reads TGTGCCAGCAGCTTGGGCGGGGTGACAGATACGCAGTATTTT. Using reference TRBV7-9 and TRBJ2-3 for the parts outside the CDR3, the full variable domain is DTGVSQNPRHKITKRGQNVTFRCDPISEHNRLYWYRQTLGQGPEFLTYFQNEAQLEKSRLLSDRFSAERPKGSFSTLEIQRTEQGDSAMYLCASSLGGVTDTQYFGPGTRLTVL.